This T cell receptor (beta chain) originates from a study of T cells in localized non-small cell lung cancer. Study results and limitations: Increased T cell density in blood showed an association with longer overall survival. Without multi-region sequencing, intratumor heterogeneity could not be excluded. For the top 100 tumor clones, a median around 55 also appeared in adjacent lung.

Trimming cost V 6 bases and J 2 bases, with 13 bases left between them. The CDR3 spans 14 residues. Germline V gene lookup returns CDR1 MNHEY and CDR2 SVGAGI. With regard to this clone: Its antigen is currently unknown.

Sequencing used immunoSEQ multiplex PCR; TCRdb keeps in-frame clones, though not all of them. The sample has 60,000 or so clones, 75% to 85% seen once. Material: PBMCs, obtained before any cancer treatment. This chain links TRBV6-5 with TRBJ1-2, with TRBD1 as a possible D gene (5 bases). The TCR originated in a man between 40 and 75 years old with stage II lung adenocarcinoma. The CDR3, as DNA: TGTGCCAGCAGAAGCCGGGACGGAAACTATGGCTACACCTTC. This sequence encodes CASRSRDGNYGYTF.